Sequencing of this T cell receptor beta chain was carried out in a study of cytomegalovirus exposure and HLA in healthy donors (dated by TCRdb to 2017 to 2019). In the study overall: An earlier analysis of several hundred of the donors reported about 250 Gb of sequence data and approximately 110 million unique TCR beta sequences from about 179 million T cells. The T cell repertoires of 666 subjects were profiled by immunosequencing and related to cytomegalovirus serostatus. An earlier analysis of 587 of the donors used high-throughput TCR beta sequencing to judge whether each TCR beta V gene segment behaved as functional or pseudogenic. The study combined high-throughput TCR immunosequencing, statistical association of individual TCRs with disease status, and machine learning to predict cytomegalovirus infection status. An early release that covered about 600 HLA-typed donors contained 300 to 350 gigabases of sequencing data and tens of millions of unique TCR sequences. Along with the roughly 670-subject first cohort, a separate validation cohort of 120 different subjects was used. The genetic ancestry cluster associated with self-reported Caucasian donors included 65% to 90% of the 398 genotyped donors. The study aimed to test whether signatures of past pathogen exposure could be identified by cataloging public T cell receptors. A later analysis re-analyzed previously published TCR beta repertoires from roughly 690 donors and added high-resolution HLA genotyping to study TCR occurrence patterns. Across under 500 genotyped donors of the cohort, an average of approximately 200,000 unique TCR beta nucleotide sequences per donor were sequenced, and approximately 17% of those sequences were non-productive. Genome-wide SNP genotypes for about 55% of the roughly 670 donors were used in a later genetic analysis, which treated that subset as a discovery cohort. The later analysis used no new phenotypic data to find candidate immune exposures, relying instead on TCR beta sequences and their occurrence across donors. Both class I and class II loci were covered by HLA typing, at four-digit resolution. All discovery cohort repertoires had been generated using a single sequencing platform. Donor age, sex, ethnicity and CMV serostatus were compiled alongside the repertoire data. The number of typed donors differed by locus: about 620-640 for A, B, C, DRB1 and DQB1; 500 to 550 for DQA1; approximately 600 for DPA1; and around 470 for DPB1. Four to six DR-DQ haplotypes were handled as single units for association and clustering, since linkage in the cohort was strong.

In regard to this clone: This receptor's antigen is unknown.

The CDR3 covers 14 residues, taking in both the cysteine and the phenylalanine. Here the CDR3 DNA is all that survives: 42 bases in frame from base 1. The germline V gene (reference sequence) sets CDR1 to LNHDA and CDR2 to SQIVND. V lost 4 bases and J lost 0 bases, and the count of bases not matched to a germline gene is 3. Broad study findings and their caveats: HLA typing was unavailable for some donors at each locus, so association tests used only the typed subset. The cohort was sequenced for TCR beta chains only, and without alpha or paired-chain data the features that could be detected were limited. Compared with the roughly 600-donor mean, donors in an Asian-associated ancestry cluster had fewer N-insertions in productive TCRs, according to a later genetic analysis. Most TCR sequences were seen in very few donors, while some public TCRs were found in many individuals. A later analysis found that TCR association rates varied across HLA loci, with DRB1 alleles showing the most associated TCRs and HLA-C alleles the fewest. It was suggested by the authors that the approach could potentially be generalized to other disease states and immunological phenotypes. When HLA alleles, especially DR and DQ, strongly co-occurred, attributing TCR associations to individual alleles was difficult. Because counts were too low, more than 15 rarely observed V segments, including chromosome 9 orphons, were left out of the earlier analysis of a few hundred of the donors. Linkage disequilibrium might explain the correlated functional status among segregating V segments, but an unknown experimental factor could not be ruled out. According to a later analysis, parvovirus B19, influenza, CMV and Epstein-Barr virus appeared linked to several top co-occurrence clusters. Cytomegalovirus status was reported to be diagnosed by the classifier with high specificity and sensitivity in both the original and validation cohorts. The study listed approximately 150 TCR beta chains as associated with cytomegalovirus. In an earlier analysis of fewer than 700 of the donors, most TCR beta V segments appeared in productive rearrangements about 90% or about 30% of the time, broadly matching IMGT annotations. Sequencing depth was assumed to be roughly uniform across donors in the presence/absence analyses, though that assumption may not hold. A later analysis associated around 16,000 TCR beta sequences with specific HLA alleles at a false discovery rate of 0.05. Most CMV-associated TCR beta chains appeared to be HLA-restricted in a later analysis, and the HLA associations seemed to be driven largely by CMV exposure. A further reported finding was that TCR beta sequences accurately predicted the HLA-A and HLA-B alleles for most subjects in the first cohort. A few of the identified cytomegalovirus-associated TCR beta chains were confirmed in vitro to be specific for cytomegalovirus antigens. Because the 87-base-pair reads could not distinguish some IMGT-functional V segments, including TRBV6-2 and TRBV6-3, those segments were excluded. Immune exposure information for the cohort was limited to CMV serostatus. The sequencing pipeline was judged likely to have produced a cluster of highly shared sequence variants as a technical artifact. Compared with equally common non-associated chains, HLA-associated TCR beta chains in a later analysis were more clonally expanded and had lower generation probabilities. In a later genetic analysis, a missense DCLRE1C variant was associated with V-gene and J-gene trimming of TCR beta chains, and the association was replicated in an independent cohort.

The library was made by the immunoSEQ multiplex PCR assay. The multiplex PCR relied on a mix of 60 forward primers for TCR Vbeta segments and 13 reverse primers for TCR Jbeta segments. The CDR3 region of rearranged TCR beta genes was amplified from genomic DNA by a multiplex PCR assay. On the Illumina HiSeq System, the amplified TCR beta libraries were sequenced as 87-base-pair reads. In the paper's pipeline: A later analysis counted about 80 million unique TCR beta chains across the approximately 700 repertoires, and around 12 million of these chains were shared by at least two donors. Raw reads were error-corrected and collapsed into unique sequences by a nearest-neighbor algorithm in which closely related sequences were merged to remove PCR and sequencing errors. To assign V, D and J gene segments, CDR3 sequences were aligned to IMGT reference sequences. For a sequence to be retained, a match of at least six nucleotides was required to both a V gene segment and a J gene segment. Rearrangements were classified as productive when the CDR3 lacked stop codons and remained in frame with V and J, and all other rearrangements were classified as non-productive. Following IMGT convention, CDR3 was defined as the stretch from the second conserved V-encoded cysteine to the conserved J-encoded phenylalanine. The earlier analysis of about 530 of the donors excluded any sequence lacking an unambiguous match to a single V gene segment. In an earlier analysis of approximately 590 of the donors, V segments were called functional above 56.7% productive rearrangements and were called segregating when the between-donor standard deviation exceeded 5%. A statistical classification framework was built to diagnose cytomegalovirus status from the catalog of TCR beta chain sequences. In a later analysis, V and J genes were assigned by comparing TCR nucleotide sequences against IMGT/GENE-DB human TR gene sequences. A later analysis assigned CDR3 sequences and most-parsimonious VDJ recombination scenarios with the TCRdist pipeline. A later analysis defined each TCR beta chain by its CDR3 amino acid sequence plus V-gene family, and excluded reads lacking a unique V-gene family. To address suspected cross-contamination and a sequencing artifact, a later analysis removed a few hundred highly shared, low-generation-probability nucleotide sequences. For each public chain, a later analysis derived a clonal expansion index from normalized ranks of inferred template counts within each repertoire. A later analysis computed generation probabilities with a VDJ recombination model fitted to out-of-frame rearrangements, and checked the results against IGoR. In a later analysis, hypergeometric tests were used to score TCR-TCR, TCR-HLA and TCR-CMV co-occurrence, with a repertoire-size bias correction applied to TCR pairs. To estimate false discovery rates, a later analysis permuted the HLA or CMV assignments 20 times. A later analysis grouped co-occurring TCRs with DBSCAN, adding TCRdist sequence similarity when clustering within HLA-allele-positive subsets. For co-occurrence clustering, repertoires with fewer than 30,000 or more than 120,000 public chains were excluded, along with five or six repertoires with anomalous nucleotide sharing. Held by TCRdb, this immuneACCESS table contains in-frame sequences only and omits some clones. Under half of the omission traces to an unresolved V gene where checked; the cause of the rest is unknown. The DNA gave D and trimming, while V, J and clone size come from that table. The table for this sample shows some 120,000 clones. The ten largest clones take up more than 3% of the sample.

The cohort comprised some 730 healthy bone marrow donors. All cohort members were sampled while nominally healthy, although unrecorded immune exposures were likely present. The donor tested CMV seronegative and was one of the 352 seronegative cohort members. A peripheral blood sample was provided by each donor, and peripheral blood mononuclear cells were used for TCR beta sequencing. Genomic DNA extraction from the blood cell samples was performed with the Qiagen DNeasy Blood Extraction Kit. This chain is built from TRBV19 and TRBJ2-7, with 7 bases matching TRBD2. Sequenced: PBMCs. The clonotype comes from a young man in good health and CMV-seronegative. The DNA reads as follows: TGTGCCAGTAGTAGCGGGGGTAGCTCCTACGAGCAGTACTTC. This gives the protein CASSSGGSSYEQYF.